These T cell receptor beta chains were read from a single sample in a study of shared clonotypes between healthy human individuals. Libraries were prepared by immunoSEQ multiplex PCR; TCRdb keeps only in-frame clonotypes and omits some of them. The table has over a million clones, around 95% seen once. The sample consisted of naive CD4+ T cells sorted from blood. The receptors originated from a man under 40 in good health. The CDR3 runs from the conserved cysteine through the conserved F or W. The size entry is marked missing in some rows and otherwise reads once, few, many or a size class.

v_gene,abundance,j_gene,CDR3aa
TRBV5-4,NA,TRBJ1-2,CASSAGQTNYGYTF
TRBV11-2,NA,TRBJ1-4,CASSPLQGGDEKLFF
TRBV15,NA,TRBJ2-1,CATSRPDRDLGYEQFF
TRBV6-6,NA,TRBJ2-7,CASSQIAAQYEQYF
TRBV9,NA,TRBJ2-1,CASSVVGGGPYNEQFF
TRBV7-2,NA,TRBJ2-1,CASSLVSAGAGNEQFF
TRBV5-6,NA,TRBJ1-5,CASSLGVGGNSNQPQHF
TRBV13,NA,TRBJ2-4,CASSLGTSKNIQYF
TRBV19,NA,TRBJ2-2,CASGRRGSSTGELFF
TRBV5-5,NA,TRBJ2-1,CASSSLSGNFYNEQFF
TRBV11-1,NA,TRBJ1-2,CASSFGGLGYTF
TRBV28,NA,TRBJ2-7,CASSLERRVTYYEQYF
TRBV2,NA,TRBJ2-5,CASSVFAGVETQYF
TRBV28,NA,TRBJ2-7,CASRKAGGGNEQYF
TRBV5-8,once,TRBJ2-7,CASRKLAGDVEQYF